These 13 T cell receptor beta chains share one sample of origin, sequenced in a study of shared clonotypes between healthy human individuals. Some clones are missing from TCRdb's copy, which holds only in-frame ones; the method was immunoSEQ multiplex PCR. The profile shows about 2.3 million clones, 92% of them singletons. The sequenced material came from naive CD4+ T cells from PBMCs. As to subset: CD45RA+ positively selected. These receptors were taken from a man aged 18-30 years in good health. Some clones in this sample may be carry-over from other donors' samples.

This chain links TRBV15 with TRBJ2-5; 9 nucleotides match TRBD1. Matching the DNA end better, TRBJ2-7 makes the J call doubtful. This CDR3 is 15 amino acids long. Germline CDR1 LNHNV, CDR2 YYDKDF (reference sequence). The CDR3 protein is CATSIEDRGSYEQYF. For the CDR3, the DNA is TGTGCCACCAGCATAGAGGACAGGGGTTCCTACGAGCAGTACTTC.

The chain combines TRBV10-3 with TRBJ1-3; tentatively, D is TRBD1 (6 bases). The CDR3 has 15 amino acids. The germline V gene has CDR1 ENHRY and CDR2 SYGVKD. V was clipped by 8 bases and J by 2 bases, with 16 bases between them. CDR3 loop: CAIDGGGGAGNTIYF. CDR3 bases: TGTGCCATCGACGGTGGGGGGGGCGCTGGAAACACCATATATTTT.

The chain recombines TRBV5-1 with TRBJ1-1; 8 positions agree with TRBD1. Per the germline V gene, CDR1 is SGHRS and CDR2 is YFSETQ. V gave up 4 bases and J gave up 4 bases; unmatched junction bases: 12. This CDR3 region has 16 residues. In DNA, the CDR3 is TGCGCCAGCAGCCCGGATGACAGGGGAAGGAGCACTGAAGCTTTCTTT. It encodes CASSPDDRGRSTEAFF.

In DNA, the CDR3 is TGTGCCAGCAGCTTAGGGTCTCGGCTAGCGGGAGATGACAATGAGCAGTTCTTC. This translates into CASSLGSRLAGDDNEQFF. This sequence joins TRBV11-2 and TRBJ2-1; 10 bases agree with TRBD2. Germline V gene lookup returns CDR1 SGHAT and CDR2 FQNNGV. V dropped 1 base and J dropped 5; count of bases not matched to a gene: 11. CDR3 length: 18 residues. The full variable domain, completed using reference TRBV11-2 and TRBJ2-1, is EAGVAQSPRYKIIEKRQSVAFWCNPISGHATLYWYQQILGQGPKLLIQFQNNGVVDDSQLPKDRFSAERLKGVDSTLKIQPAKLEDSAVYLCASSLGSRLAGDDNEQFFGPGTRLTVL.

The chain couples TRBV2 to TRBJ2-7, with D perhaps assigned TRBD1 or TRBD2 (5 bases each). Trimming removed 7 bases from V and 3 bases from J, with 16 bases in between. The CDR3 totals 14 residues. Germline assignment: CDR1 SNHLY and CDR2 FYNNEI. The CDR3 is CASIPGRGDYEQYF. Written as DNA, the CDR3 is TGTGCCAGCATCCCGGGACGCGGTGACTACGAGCAGTACTTC.

A few counts support this clone. The CDR3: CATRDRQNIQYF. The CDR3 DNA reads TGTGCCACCCGGGACAGACAAAACATTCAGTACTTC. This chain links TRBV2 with TRBJ2-4; 7 nucleotides line up with TRBD1. The CDR3 has 12 amino acids. V lost 10 bases to trimming and J lost 5 bases; unmatched junction nucleotides: 5. Per the germline V gene, CDR1 is SNHLY and CDR2 is FYNNEI.

This clone was recorded only once. The rearrangement joins TRBV5-1 to TRBJ2-2, with 8 bases lining up with TRBD2. The CDR3 is 16 amino acids. Looked up from germline, CDR1 is SGHRS and CDR2 is YFSETQ. V gave up 4 bases and J gave up 6 bases; unmatched junction bases: 11. In nucleotides, the CDR3 is TGCGCCAGCAGCCCCGGGTGGGGACTAGTATCCGGGGAGCTGTTTTTT. This translates into CASSPGWGLVSGELFF.

J is TRBJ1-2 and V is TRBV30; D not certain. Trimming removed 1 base from V and 7 bases from J, with 13 bases in between. Germline values: CDR1 GTSNPN, CDR2 SVGIG (reference sequence). The CDR3 has 13 residues. Written as DNA, the CDR3 is TGTGCCTGGAGTGCTGGCCTCCCCTTTGGCTACACCTTC. Translated: CAWSAGLPFGYTF.

About this clone: The sample has other DNA sequences that encode this CDR3 too. The J gene is TRBJ2-5, the V gene TRBV5-1, with a possible D match to TRBD2 (6 bases). Trimming removed 1 base from V and 1 base from J, with 8 bases in between. Germline V CDR1 and CDR2: SGHRS, YFSETQ. CDR3 length: 14 residues. Here the CDR3 DNA reads TGCGCCAGCAGCTTGACGGGAGTCCAAGAGACCCAGTACTTC. It yields the protein CASSLTGVQETQYF.

The V call is TRBV7-3, the J call TRBJ2-2; D may be TRBD2 (6 bases). The V and J ends lost 8 bases and 6 bases respectively, with 13 bases between them. This CDR3 is 13 amino acids long. Germline loops: CDR1 SGHTA, CDR2 FQGTGA. The CDR3 loop reads CASSPGEAGELFF. The CDR3 DNA is TGTGCCAGCTCCCCGGGAGAGGCCGGGGAGCTGTTTTTT.

On this clone itself: Other nucleotide sequences from this sample produce the same CDR3. This chain links TRBV9 with TRBJ2-7; the match to TRBD2 covers 8 bases. The trim removed 0 bases at V and 7 bases at J, leaving 9 bases unmatched. This CDR3 has 15 amino acids. The germline V gene encodes CDR1 SGDLS and CDR2 YYNGEE. As DNA, the CDR3 is TGTGCCAGCAGCGTAGGAGGAGCGGGAGCGGGGGAGCAGTACTTC. Translated: CASSVGGAGAGEQYF.

CDR3 loop: CASSHPGEKLFF. The CDR3 DNA follows: TGCGCCAGCAGCCACCCTGGGGAAAAACTGTTTTTT. J is TRBJ1-4 and V is TRBV4-1; D is uncertain. Germline V gene sequence: CDR1 MGHRA, CDR2 YSYEKL. The CDR3 is 12 residues long. V was clipped by 3 bases and J by 8 bases, with 7 bases between them.

The chain joins TRBV7-3 to TRBJ1-2; D call uncertain. Trimming left V 0 bases short and J 2 bases short, with 4 bases between. The CDR3 length is 13 residues. CDR1 is SGHTA, CDR2 FQGTGA, per germline. The CDR3 reads CASSLTVNYGYTF. The CDR3 DNA reads TGTGCCAGCAGCTTAACCGTAAACTATGGCTACACCTTC. The whole variable domain, remainder taken from reference TRBV7-3 and TRBJ1-2, is GAGVSQTPSNKVTEKGKYVELRCDPISGHTALYWYRQSLGQGPEFLIYFQGTGAADDSGLPNDRFFAVRPEGSVSTLKIQRTERGDSAVYLCASSLTVNYGYTFGSGTRLTVV.